This T cell receptor (beta chain) was recorded in a study of T-cell reconstitution after alpha-beta-depleted transplantation in children (TCRdb year 2016). Notes on the research overall: Using TCR repertoire profiling, the study followed T-cell immune reconstitution in a quantitative way in children after TCRalphabeta/CD19-depleted allogeneic hematopoietic cell transplantation. What the study reported, not specific to this receptor: Apparently early alphabetaT-cell count recovery about two months after transplant reportedly relied on only several hundred rapidly expanded clones derived from non-depleted graft cells. In some patients, the high TCRbeta diversity seen at day 60 was put down to recipient T cells and intrathymic progenitors that had survived conditioning. Over subsequent months, a decline in hyperexpanded clone frequencies was noted, and after one year, T-cell counts and TCRbeta diversity were mostly ascribed to newly produced T cells.

The CDR3 runs 15 residues from the cysteine to the phenylalanine. The kept DNA is CDR3 alone, 45 bases in frame from the first base. Per the germline V gene (reference sequence), SEHNR is the CDR1 and FQNEAQ is the CDR2. Library prep was done by PCR. The data were produced on an Illumina HiSeq 2500. TCR libraries were prepared with molecular barcoding, using unique molecular identifiers to normalize TCRbeta repertoire quantification. The public reads were reprocessed in TCRdb via fastp at Q25 and MiXCR, keeping in-frame beta chains. All rows with the same CDR3 protein become a single entry with the most common DNA and genes. This sample gives around 670,000 distinct CDR3 sequences in total; less than 15% of them show up just once. The ten largest make up 0.79% of the sample. Explained via the paper, the treatment or condition label denotes: allogeneic hematopoietic cell transplantation with graft depleted of TCRalphabeta T cells and CD19 B cells. The transplant recipients were children given TCRalphabeta/CD19-depleted allogeneic hematopoietic cell grafts.

Concerning this clonotype: The target of this receptor is not known. A much larger clone lies one base from this, so it may be a read error.

The sequence was obtained from a girl aged 2 to 9 with congenital amegakaryocytic thrombocytopenia, due to receive a stem cell transplant. The chain is made from TRBV7-9 and TRBJ2-1, with no reliable assignment of the D segment. The specimen comprised PBMCs, sampled before TCRalphabeta/CD19-depleted stem cell transplant. The CDR3 corresponds to CASSPDGPHYNEQLF. The nucleotide sequence reads TGTGCCAGCAGCCCCGACGGGCCCCACTACAATGAGCAGCTCTTC.